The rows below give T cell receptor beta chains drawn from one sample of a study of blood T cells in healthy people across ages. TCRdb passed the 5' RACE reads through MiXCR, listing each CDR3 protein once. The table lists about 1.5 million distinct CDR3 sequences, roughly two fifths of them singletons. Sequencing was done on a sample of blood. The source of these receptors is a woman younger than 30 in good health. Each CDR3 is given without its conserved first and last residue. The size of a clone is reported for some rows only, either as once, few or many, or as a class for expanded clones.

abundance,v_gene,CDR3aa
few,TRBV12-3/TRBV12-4,ASSPYQGYT
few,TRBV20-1,SARIGGGEKLF
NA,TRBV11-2,ASSLDRSTGKF
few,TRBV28,ASSGLAGGHTQY
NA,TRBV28,ASSGRKYGYT
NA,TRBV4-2,ASSQATAPDTQY
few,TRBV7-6,ASSLDRVTFKKEKLF
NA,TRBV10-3,AISELQGVETQY
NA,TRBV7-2,ASSLGGGIVYETQY
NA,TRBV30,AWSRNEQF
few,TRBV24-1,ATSATGVQETQY
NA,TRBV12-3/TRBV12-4,AGNLRSGHQF
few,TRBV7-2,ASSLLVRGVTEAF
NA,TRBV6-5,ASSSNPGVSYNEQY
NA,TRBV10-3,AISEGWDRDQETQY
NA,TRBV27,ASRGLAISTDTQY
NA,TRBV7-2,ASRFYRDSYEQY
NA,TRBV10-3,ATGDRAQETLY
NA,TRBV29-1,SVGEGTGSYEQY
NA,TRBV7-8,ASSLGPRSGANVLT